The T cell receptor (beta chain) under discussion was sequenced for a study of neurological immune-mediated disorders. Many counts were recorded for this clonotype. TCRdb itself ran the 5' RACE reads through MiXCR, one entry per CDR3 protein. The sample includes approximately 48,000 distinct CDR3 sequences, approximately 17% of them seen just once. Trimming removed 5 bases from V and 1 base from J; junction bases left unmatched: 7. CDR1 is SGHAT and CDR2 is FQNNGV in the germline V gene. This CDR3 is built from 16 residues. This chain joins TRBV11-2 and TRBJ2-3; 9 bases match TRBD1. The TCR comes from a man aged 60-69 years in good health. Sample: PBMCs. CDR3 sequence reads: CASSPRGQGGTDTQYF. In DNA form, the CDR3 reads TGTGCCAGCAGCCCCCGGGGACAGGGTGGCACAGATACGCAGTATTTT.